This T cell receptor (beta chain) was recorded in a study of shared T cell receptors in the human thymus. TCRdb keeps only in-frame clones here, not all; method: immunoSEQ multiplex PCR. The sample contains 700,000 or so clones, 80% to 90% of which appear only once. This clone has just one count. The CDR3 consists of 15 residues. Trimming pared 4 bases from V and 0 bases from J, leaving 12 bases between. Germline values: CDR1 MNHEY, CDR2 SMNVEV (reference sequence). The sample was also linked to a second study, of human thymus T cells. That work states: Thymus specimens were resections from corrective heart surgery.

The sequenced sample was thymocytes. The source is a girl under three years old with a congenital heart defect. V is TRBV27 and J is TRBJ1-1; D not certain. CDR3 sequence reads: CASSSGIPMNTEAFF. The CDR3 DNA sequence: TGTGCCAGCAGTTCCGGGATTCCAATGAACACTGAAGCTTTCTTT.